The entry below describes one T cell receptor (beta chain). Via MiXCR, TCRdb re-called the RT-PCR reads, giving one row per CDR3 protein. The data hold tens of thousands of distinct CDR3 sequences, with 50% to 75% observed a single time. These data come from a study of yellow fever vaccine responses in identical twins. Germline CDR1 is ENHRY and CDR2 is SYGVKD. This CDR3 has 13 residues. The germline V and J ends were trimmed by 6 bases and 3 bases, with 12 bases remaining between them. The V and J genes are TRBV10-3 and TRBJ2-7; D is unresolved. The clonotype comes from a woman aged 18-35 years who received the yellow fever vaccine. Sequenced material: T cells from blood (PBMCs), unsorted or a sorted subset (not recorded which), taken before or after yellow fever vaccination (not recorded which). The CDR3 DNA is TGTGCCATCAGAGTTCTCGCGAGCTACGAGCAGTACTTC. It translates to CAIRVLASYEQYF.